This T cell receptor (beta chain) was captured in a study of T-cell reconstitution after alpha-beta-depleted transplantation in children. Unique molecular identifiers were used to barcode this TCRbeta library. TCRdb re-called the PCR reads with MiXCR, one entry per CDR3 protein. The sample consists of 350,000 to 450,000 distinct CDR3 sequences, roughly 20% of them appearing once. From germline, CDR1 is DFQATT and CDR2 SNEGSKA (reference sequence). Deletions cut 0 bases from V and 9 bases from J, with 18 bases between. This CDR3 comprises 15 residues. This clonotype showed up many times. The chain has TRBV20-1 and TRBJ2-1, with D perhaps matching TRBD1 (6 bases). This specimen was PBMCs from the stem cell graft donor, taken from the stem cell graft. This TCR was sampled from a human donor who donated a stem cell graft to a child with acute myeloid leukemia. CDR3 sequence (DNA): TGCAGTGCTAGAGATTGGGGAGACAGGCCCACTGAGCAGTTCTTC. Translating it yields CSARDWGDRPTEQFF.